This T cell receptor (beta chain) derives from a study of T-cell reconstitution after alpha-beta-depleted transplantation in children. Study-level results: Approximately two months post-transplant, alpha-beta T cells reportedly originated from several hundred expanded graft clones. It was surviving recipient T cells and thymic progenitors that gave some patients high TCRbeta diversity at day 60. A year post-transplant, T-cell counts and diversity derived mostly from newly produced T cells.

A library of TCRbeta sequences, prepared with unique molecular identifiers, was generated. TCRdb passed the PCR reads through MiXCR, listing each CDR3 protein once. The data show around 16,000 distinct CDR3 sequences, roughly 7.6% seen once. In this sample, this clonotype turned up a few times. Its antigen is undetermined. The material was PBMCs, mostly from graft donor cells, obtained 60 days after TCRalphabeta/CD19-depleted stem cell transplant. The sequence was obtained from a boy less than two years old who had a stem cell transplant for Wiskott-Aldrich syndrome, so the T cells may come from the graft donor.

CDR3 nucleotides: TGTGCCAGCAGCTTAAACAGGGGGGGGGAGACCCAGTACTTC. Encoded protein: CASSLNRGGETQYF. V is TRBV7-2 and J is TRBJ2-5; D is perhaps TRBD1 (8 bases). The V gene's germline CDR1 is SGHTA and CDR2 FQGNSA. The CDR3 is made up of 14 amino acids. Trimming shortened V by 2 bases and J by 5 bases, and 12 bases separated the two germline ends.